The clone carrying this T cell receptor beta chain has a handful of counts. Its antigen is as yet unknown. Libraries were prepared by immunoSEQ multiplex PCR; TCRdb keeps only in-frame clonotypes and omits some of them. Of 15,000 or so clones in the sample, approximately 84% were seen once. The data are from a study of somatic mutations in cytotoxic T cells in rheumatoid arthritis. Study as a whole: Patient blood (30 ml EDTA) was collected right after diagnosis, preceding any treatment.

Study-level points and caveats: For CD8+ T-cell clonality, rheumatoid arthritis patients and age-matched healthy controls did not differ significantly. Greater age accompanied higher CD8+ clonality in rheumatoid arthritis patients, a pattern that was absent in healthy controls.

CDR3 length: 15 amino acids. Isolation of the CD4+ and CD8+ populations was accomplished via positive magnetic bead selection, with purity assessed by flow cytometry. Specimen: CD8+ T cells sorted from blood. This TCR was recovered from an adult with rheumatoid arthritis. The rearrangement uses TRBV21-1 and TRBJ1-2. TRBV21-1 is a pseudogene segment. Written as DNA, the CDR3 is TGTGCCAGCAGCCCGGTGCAAAAATCGGGTTGTGACTACACCTTC. It yields the protein CASSPVQKSGCDYTF.